The TCR beta chain under discussion was sequenced for a study of blood T cells in healthy people across ages. Study results and caveats: Researchers report that TCR beta diversity correlated strongly with naive T cell percentage. Underestimates were what the diversity estimates from one million T cells were considered to be. The long-lived group displayed more naive CD4+ cells, plus higher diversity, than the aged donors did. Unknown donor CMV status possibly confounded expanded clonotype changes.

The use of a sample-barcoded 5' primer and a J-beta primer mix characterized a second PCR of roughly 7 to 12 cycles. TCRdb ran MiXCR on the 5' RACE reads and lists one entry per CDR3 protein. The profile shows about 1,000,000 distinct CDR3 sequences, 45% of them singletons. This CDR3 region has 15 residues. Germline CDR1 is SQVTM and CDR2 is ANQGSEA. As concerns this clonotype: Its specificity is unknown. The junction does not match germline at one end; this may be a read error.

The sequence was obtained from a woman in her sixties in good health. The sequenced sample was blood. The chain combines TRBV29-1 with TRBJ2-5, with D unclear. In nucleotides, the CDR3 is TGCAGCGTTGATCTAGTAGGCAGAATACGAGAGGCCCAGTACTTC. Encoded protein: CSVDLVGRIREAQYF.